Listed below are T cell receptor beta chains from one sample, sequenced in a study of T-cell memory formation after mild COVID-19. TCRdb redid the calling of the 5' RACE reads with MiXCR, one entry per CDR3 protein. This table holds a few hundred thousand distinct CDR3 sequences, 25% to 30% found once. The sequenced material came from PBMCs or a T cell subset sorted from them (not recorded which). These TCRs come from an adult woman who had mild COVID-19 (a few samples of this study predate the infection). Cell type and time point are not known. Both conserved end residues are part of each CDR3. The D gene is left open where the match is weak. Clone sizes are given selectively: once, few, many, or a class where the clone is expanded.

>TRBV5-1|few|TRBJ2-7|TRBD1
CASSLLIGGIYEQYF
TGCGCCAGCAGCTTGTTAATAGGGGGCATCTACGAGCAGTACTTC
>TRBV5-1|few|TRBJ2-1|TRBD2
CASSLVGTSGYNEQFF
TGCGCCAGCAGCTTGGTAGGGACTAGCGGTTACAATGAGCAGTTCTTC
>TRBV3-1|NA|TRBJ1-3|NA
CASSQEYSRSGNTIYF
TGTGCCAGCAGCCAAGAGTACAGTCGCTCTGGAAACACCATATATTTT
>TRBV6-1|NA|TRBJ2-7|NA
CASSDEAGSYEQYF
TGTGCCAGCAGTGACGAGGCGGGGTCCTACGAGCAGTACTTC
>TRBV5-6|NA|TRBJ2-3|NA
CASSSGLNTDTQYF
TGTGCCAGCAGCTCGGGACTTAACACAGATACGCAGTATTTT
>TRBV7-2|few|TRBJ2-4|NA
CASRFGGDAQYF
TGTGCCAGCAGATTCGGTGGAGACGCTCAGTACTTC
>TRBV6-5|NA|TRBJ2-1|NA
CASSYVGGHQFF
TGTGCCAGCAGTTACGTGGGGGGACATCAGTTCTTC
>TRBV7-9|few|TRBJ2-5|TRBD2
CASSFPTSGSEETQYF
TGTGCCAGCAGCTTCCCGACTAGCGGGAGCGAAGAGACCCAGTACTTC
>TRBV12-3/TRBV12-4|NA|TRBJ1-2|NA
CASSLRLEGRNGYGYTF
TGTGCCAGCAGTTTGAGGCTTGAGGGCCGAAACGGCTATGGCTACACCTTC
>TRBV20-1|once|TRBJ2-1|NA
CSARGLSSYNEQFF
TGCAGTGCTAGGGGACTGAGCTCCTACAATGAGCAGTTCTTC
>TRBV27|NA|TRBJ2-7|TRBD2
CASSLSGGRASYEQYF
TGTGCCAGCAGTTTATCGGGCGGGAGGGCCTCCTACGAGCAGTACTTC
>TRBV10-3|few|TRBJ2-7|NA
CAISETHDRGGEQYF
TGTGCCATCAGTGAGACCCACGATAGGGGCGGGGAGCAGTACTTC
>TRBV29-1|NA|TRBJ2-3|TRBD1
CSTRQGQGTDTQYF
TGCAGCACCAGACAGGGGCAGGGCACAGATACGCAGTATTTT
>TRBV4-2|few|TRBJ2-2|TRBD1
CASSVSQGVATGELFF
TGTGCCAGCAGCGTAAGCCAGGGGGTGGCCACCGGGGAGCTGTTTTTT
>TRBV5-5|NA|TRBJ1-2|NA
CASTRGGSNYGYTF
TGTGCCAGCACCCGCGGTGGAAGCAACTATGGCTACACCTTC
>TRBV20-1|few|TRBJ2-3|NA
CSAQQGRGTDTQYF
TGCAGTGCTCAACAGGGACGGGGGACAGATACGCAGTATTTT
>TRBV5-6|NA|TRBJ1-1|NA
CASSNGLKAFF
TGTGCCAGCAGCAATGGACTAAAAGCTTTCTTT
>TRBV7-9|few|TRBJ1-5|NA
CASSSGQLNQPQHF
TGTGCCAGCAGCTCAGGACAGCTCAATCAGCCCCAGCATTTT
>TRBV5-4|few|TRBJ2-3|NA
CASSVPRGGRTDTQYF
TGTGCCAGCAGCGTCCCCAGGGGAGGGCGCACAGATACGCAGTATTTT
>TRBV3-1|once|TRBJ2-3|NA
CASRQDRGGSTDTQYF
TGTGCCAGCAGGCAAGACAGGGGAGGGAGCACAGATACGCAGTATTTT
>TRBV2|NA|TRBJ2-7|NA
CASSEAYRAHEQYF
TGTGCCAGCAGTGAAGCCTACAGGGCCCACGAGCAGTACTTC